The 20 T cell receptor beta chains below come from one sample, sequenced in a study of blood T cells in healthy people across ages. PCR was performed a second time for roughly 7 to 12 cycles using a sample-barcoded 5' primer and a J-beta primer mix. TCRdb called the 5' RACE reads again in MiXCR, with one record for every CDR3 protein. The table has about 1.7 million distinct CDR3 sequences, 28% seen once; the top ten hold about 7.7%. The sequencing sample was made of blood. Receptors were obtained from a woman in her twenties or thirties in good health.

This clonotype has just a few counts. V gene TRBV6-6 combines with J gene TRBJ2-1; D call uncertain. V lost 6 bases and J 2 bases, leaving 14 bases between the germline ends. The CDR3 is 15 amino acids. The germline V gene has CDR1 MNHNY and CDR2 SVGAGI (reference sequence). The CDR3 coding sequence is TGTGCCAGCAGCAACGGTGGGGTTGCCTACAATGAGCAGTTCTTC. Encoded protein: CASSNGGVAYNEQFF.

The chain joins TRBV29-1 to TRBJ1-5; no firm D call. V was trimmed by 4 bases and J by 0 bases, leaving 10 bases between them. Germline lookup yields CDR1 SQVTM and CDR2 ANQGSEA. This CDR3 has 14 amino acids. CDR3 bases: TGCAGCGTTGCCCAAGGAGGTAGCAATCAGCCCCAGCATTTT. Protein product: CSVAQGGSNQPQHF. Based on the CDR3 plus reference TRBV29-1 and TRBJ1-5, the full variable domain is SAVISQKPSRDICQRGTSLTIQCQVDSQVTMMFWYRQQPGQSLTLIATANQGSEATYESGFVIDKFPISRPNLTFSTLTVSNMSPEDSSIYLCSVAQGGSNQPQHFGDGTRLSIL.

The rearrangement uses TRBV10-1 and TRBJ2-3; 11 nucleotides line up with TRBD2. Germline loops: CDR1 WNHNN, CDR2 SYGVQD (reference sequence). The CDR3 spans 17 residues. The V gene end was trimmed by 0 bases and the J gene end by 2 bases; junction bases not matched to a gene: 4. CDR3 nucleotides: TGCGCCAGCAGTGAGTCCAGACTAGCGGGGAACACAGATACGCAGTATTTT. This codes for CASSESRLAGNTDTQYF.

The table lists this clonotype with a few counts. This chain's CDR3 is CASSGQGVEAFF. The CDR3, as DNA: TGTGCCAGCAGTGGACAAGGCGTTGAAGCTTTCTTT. The chain employs TRBV2 and TRBJ1-1; D not certain. The length of the CDR3 is 12 residues. Trimming shortened V by 4 bases and J by 7 bases, and 10 bases separated the two germline ends. Germline assignment: CDR1 SNHLY and CDR2 FYNNEI.

This clonotype occurred a few times. The rearrangement joins TRBV6-7 to TRBJ1-1, with 8 bases fitting TRBD1. TRBV6-7 is flagged as an ORF with uncertain function. The ends lost 2 bases at V and 8 bases at J; junction bases unmatched: 4. The length of the CDR3 is 13 residues. CDR3 coding DNA: TGTGCCAGCAGTTACAGGGGGACAGGCGAAGCTTTCTTT. This translates into CASSYRGTGEAFF.

This clonotype has only one observation. The chain links TRBV7-2 to TRBJ1-2, with unresolved D. Germline CDR1 and CDR2: SGHTA and FQGNSA. The CDR3 runs to 13 residues. V was cut by 6 bases and J by 4 bases, with 12 bases left in between. This chain's CDR3 is CASSPPESYGYTF. The CDR3 DNA reads TGTGCCAGCAGTCCCCCCGAGTCCTATGGCTACACCTTC. Filled out from reference TRBV7-2 and TRBJ1-2, the complete variable domain reads GAGVSQSPSNKVTEKGKDVELRCDPISGHTALYWYRQSLGQGLEFLIYFQGNSAPDKSGLPSDRFSAERTGGSVSTLTIQRTQQEDSAVYLCASSPPESYGYTFGSGTRLTVV.

This sequence joins TRBV5-1 and TRBJ1-1; D gene unclear. Trimming left V 4 bases short and J 0 bases short, with 16 bases between. The CDR3 spans 16 residues. From germline, CDR1 is SGHRS and CDR2 YFSETQ. CDR3 nucleotides: TGCGCCAGCAGCGGCGTGGGTACCGGACTGAACACTGAAGCTTTCTTT. This gives the protein CASSGVGTGLNTEAFF.

This clonotype has a count of ten or more. The chain uses TRBV20-1 and TRBJ2-1, with 8 bases identical to TRBD2. J was trimmed by 0 bases and V by 4 bases; bases with no gene match: 8. Per the germline V gene, CDR1 is DFQATT and CDR2 is SNEGSKA (reference sequence). CDR3 size: 16 residues. The CDR3 DNA follows: TGCAGTGCTACCAAACCGGGGGGGAGCTCCTACAATGAGCAGTTCTTC. Its protein product is CSATKPGGSSYNEQFF.

This clonotype was seen a few times. The J gene is TRBJ2-1, the V gene TRBV4-3; 9 nucleotides align to TRBD2. The CDR3 extends over 17 amino acids. The germline CDR1 and CDR2 sequences are LGHNA and YSLEER. V shed 0 bases and J 3 bases; nucleotides not matched to a gene: 6. In DNA form, the CDR3 reads TGCGCCAGCAGCCAAGATTGGCCTAGCGGGATCTACAATGAGCAGTTCTTC. Translating gives CASSQDWPSGIYNEQFF.

J is TRBJ1-1 and V is TRBV7-9; D is ambiguous. Per germline, CDR1 SEHNR and CDR2 FQNEAQ (reference sequence). The CDR3 runs 13 residues. V was shortened by 8 bases and J by 4 bases, with 14 bases between the two germline ends. The CDR3 spells CASSRGPSTEAFF. In nucleotides, the CDR3 is TGTGCCAGCTCACGAGGCCCGAGCACTGAAGCTTTCTTT.

The chain recombines TRBV12-3 or TRBV12-4 with TRBJ2-7, with a tentative D call TRBD1 (5 bases). The V and J ends lost 4 bases and 2 bases respectively, with 15 bases between them. The CDR3 has 15 amino acids. CDR3 residues: CASSSTVRPPYEQYF. DNA for the CDR3: TGTGCCAGCAGTTCGACAGTAAGACCCCCCTACGAGCAGTACTTC.

As for this clonotype: A much larger clonotype is one base distant, so this may be a read error. J is TRBJ2-3 and V is TRBV7-2; D ambiguous. This CDR3 has 12 residues. CDR1 is SGHTA and CDR2 is FQGNSA in the germline V gene. The V end was cut by 2 bases, the J end by 4 bases, with 4 bases between. This chain's CDR3 is CASSLWADTQYF. In DNA, the CDR3 is TGTGCCAGCAGCTTATGGGCAGATACGCAGTATTTT.

This clonotype was detected only a few times. The rearrangement joins TRBV29-1 to TRBJ2-6, with D maybe TRBD1 (5 bases). The CDR3 totals 16 residues. Germline CDR1 reads SQVTM; CDR2 reads ANQGSEA. Trimming shortened V by 0 bases and J by 0 bases, and 9 bases separated the two germline ends. This CDR3 reads CSVEEGRHSGANVLTF. The CDR3 nucleotides are TGCAGCGTTGAAGAGGGGCGCCACTCTGGGGCCAACGTCCTGACTTTC. Drawing the rest from reference TRBV29-1 and TRBJ2-6, the complete variable domain is SAVISQKPSRDICQRGTSLTIQCQVDSQVTMMFWYRQQPGQSLTLIATANQGSEATYESGFVIDKFPISRPNLTFSTLTVSNMSPEDSSIYLCSVEEGRHSGANVLTFGAGSRLTVL.

J is TRBJ2-5 and V is TRBV6-5, with a weak D call TRBD2 (7 bases). There are 14 residues in the CDR3. Trimming took off 2 bases at V and 5 bases at J, with 12 bases between the two ends. Per germline, CDR1 MNHEY and CDR2 SVGAGI. The CDR3 sequence: CASSYAGAGETQYF. The CDR3 region has the DNA TGTGCCAGCAGTTACGCGGGGGCCGGGGAGACCCAGTACTTC.

The chain combines TRBV11-2 with TRBJ2-1; the D is unclear. Trimming shortened V by 0 bases and J by 6 bases, and 9 bases separated the two germline ends. This CDR3 has 14 amino acids. Germline V CDR1 and CDR2: SGHAT, FQNNGV. CDR3 DNA sequence: TGTGCCAGCAGCTTAGAAGTAGGGCGCAATGAGCAGTTCTTC. Translated: CASSLEVGRNEQFF.

The V gene is TRBV5-5, the J gene TRBJ2-2; no clear D. Trimming removed 0 bases at V and 5 bases at J, with 11 bases between. Germline CDR1 and CDR2: SGHKS and YYEKEE (reference sequence). The CDR3 is 15 amino acids. The DNA of the CDR3 is TGTGCCAGCAGCTTGGTCCAAATCTCTACCGGGGAGCTGTTTTTT. This gives the protein CASSLVQISTGELFF.

This clonotype was counted a few times. The V and J genes are TRBV20-1 and TRBJ2-1; D is perhaps TRBD2 (6 bases). V was cut by 6 bases and J by 10 bases, with 13 bases left in between. The CDR3 consists of 11 residues. CDR1 DFQATT and CDR2 SNEGSKA come from the germline V gene (reference sequence). CDR3 sequence reads: CSATKGREQFF. The CDR3 DNA is TGCAGTGCAACAAAAGGGAGGGAGCAGTTCTTC.

There are many counts of this clonotype. The rearrangement uses TRBV21-1 and TRBJ1-2; TRBD1, the D gene given by the table, was not confirmed from the DNA. TRBV21-1 is a pseudogene locus. This CDR3 contains 16 residues. CDR3 DNA sequence: TGTGCCAGCAGCCCGCCACCGGGACCGTTCTCATATGGCTACACCTTC. It codes for CASSPPPGPFSYGYTF.

This chain connects TRBV5-1 to TRBJ2-5; TRBD2 agrees at 7 bases. The CDR3 runs 18 residues. The ends lost 0 bases at V and 0 bases at J; junction bases unmatched: 11. Germline CDR1 reads SGHRS; CDR2 reads YFSETQ. Written as DNA, the CDR3 is TGCGCCAGCAGCTTGGCCCTTGTGAGCGGGGAGTACCAAGAGACCCAGTACTTC. Its translation: CASSLALVSGEYQETQYF.

The J gene is TRBJ2-4, the V gene TRBV4-1; possible D gene TRBD2, 5 bases. With 6 bases removed from V and 1 base from J, the gap between germline ends came to 13 bases. CDR3 length: 15 amino acids. CDR1 is MGHRA and CDR2 is YSYEKL in the germline V gene. The CDR3 coding sequence is TGCGCCAGCAGTGCCGCGGGCGCGGCCAAAAACATTCAGTACTTC. Residues: CASSAAGAAKNIQYF.